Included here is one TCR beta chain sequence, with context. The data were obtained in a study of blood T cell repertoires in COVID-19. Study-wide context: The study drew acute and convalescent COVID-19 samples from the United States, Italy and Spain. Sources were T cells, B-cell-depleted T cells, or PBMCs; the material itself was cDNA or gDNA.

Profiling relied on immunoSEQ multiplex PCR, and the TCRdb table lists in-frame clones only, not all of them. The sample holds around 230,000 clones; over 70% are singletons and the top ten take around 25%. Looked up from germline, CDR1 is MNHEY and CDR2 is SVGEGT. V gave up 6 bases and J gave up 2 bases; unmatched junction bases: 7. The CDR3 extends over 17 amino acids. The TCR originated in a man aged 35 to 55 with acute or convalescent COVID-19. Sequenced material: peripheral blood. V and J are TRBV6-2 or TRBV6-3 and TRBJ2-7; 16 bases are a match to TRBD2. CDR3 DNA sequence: TGTGCCAGCAGCCCCGGGACTAGCGGGAGGGTTGCCTACGAGCAGTACTTC. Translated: CASSPGTSGRVAYEQYF.